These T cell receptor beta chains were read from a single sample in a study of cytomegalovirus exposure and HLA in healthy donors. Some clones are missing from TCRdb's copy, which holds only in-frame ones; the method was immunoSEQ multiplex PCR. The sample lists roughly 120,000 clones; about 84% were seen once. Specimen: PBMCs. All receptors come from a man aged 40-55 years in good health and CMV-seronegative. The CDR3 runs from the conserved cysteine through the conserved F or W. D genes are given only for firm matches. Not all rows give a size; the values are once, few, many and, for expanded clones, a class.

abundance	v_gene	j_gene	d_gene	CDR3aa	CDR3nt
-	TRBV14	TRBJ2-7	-	CASSLRGGEKPSSYEQYF	TGTGCCAGCAGCCTCAGAGGGGGAGAGAAACCGAGCTCCTACGAGCAGTACTTC
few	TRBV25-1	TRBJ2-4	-	CASSEFGKANIQYF	TGTGCCAGCAGTGAATTCGGGAAGGCCAACATTCAGTACTTC
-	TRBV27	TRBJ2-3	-	CASSFVQSTDTQYF	TGTGCCAGCAGTTTCGTTCAGAGCACAGATACGCAGTATTTT
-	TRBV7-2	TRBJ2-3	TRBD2	CASSLVGGGADTQYF	TGTGCCAGCAGCTTAGTCGGGGGGGGTGCAGATACGCAGTATTTT
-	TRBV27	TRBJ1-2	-	CASSLSQAPNYGYTF	TGTGCCAGCAGTTTGTCACAGGCCCCAAACTATGGCTACACCTTC
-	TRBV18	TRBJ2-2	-	CASSNQGNTGELFF	TGTGCCAGCTCAAACCAGGGGAACACCGGGGAGCTGTTTTTT
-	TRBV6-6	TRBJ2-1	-	CASSPPEGVYNEQFF	TGTGCCAGCAGTCCACCAGAGGGTGTCTACAATGAGCAGTTCTTC
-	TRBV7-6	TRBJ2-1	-	CASSPRDRINQKGVQFF	TGTGCCAGCAGCCCCCGTGACCGGATTAATCAAAAGGGGGTGCAGTTCTTC
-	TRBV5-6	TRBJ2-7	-	CASSRRNSPHEQYF	TGTGCCAGCAGCCGCCGGAATAGCCCCCACGAGCAGTACTTC
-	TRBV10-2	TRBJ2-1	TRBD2	CASSDLAGDYNEQFF	TGCGCCAGCAGTGACCTAGCGGGGGACTACAATGAGCAGTTCTTC
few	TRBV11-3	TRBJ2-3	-	CASSPGEDTQYF	TGTGCCAGCAGCCCGGGGGAGGATACGCAGTATTTT
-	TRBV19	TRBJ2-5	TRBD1	CASSKGGFETQYF	TGTGCCAGTAGTAAAGGGGGCTTTGAGACCCAGTACTTC
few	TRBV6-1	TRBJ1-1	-	CASIGRVNTEAFF	TGTGCCAGCATCGGGAGAGTTAACACTGAAGCTTTCTTT
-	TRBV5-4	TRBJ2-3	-	CASRGAGQSTDTQYF	TGTGCCAGCAGGGGGGCGGGACAGAGCACAGATACGCAGTATTTT
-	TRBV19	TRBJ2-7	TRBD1	CASRLTGGYEQYF	TGTGCCAGTAGGTTGACAGGGGGCTACGAGCAGTACTTC
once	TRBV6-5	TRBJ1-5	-	CASRVGEGNQPQHF	TGTGCCAGCAGAGTGGGAGAAGGCAATCAGCCCCAGCATTTT
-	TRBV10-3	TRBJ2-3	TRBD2	CAISGGGGSPDTQYF	TGTGCCATCAGTGGGGGGGGAGGGTCTCCAGATACGCAGTATTTT
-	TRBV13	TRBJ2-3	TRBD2	CASSLEAGGRSTQYF	TGTGCCAGCAGCTTAGAAGCGGGGGGGCGTTCTACGCAGTATTTT
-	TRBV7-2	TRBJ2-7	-	CASSETQGYEQYF	TGTGCCAGCAGCGAAACACAGGGCTACGAGCAGTACTTC
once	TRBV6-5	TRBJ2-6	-	CASSSPGGANVLTF	TGTGCCAGCAGTTCCCCCGGTGGGGCCAACGTCCTGACTTTC
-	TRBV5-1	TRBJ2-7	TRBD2	CASSLAGGREQYF	TGCGCCAGCAGCCTAGCGGGGGGAAGGGAGCAGTACTTC
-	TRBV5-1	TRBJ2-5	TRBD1	CASSPNTGTGEETQYF	TGCGCCAGCAGCCCAAATACCGGGACAGGGGAAGAGACCCAGTACTTC
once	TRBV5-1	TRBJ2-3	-	CASSLPQGGGADTQYF	TGCGCCAGCAGCTTACCTCAGGGAGGTGGTGCAGATACGCAGTATTTT
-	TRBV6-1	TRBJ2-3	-	CASSVHRESPDTQYF	TGTGCCAGCAGTGTCCACAGGGAATCGCCAGATACGCAGTATTTT
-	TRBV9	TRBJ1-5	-	CASSVGGAGQPQHF	TGTGCCAGCAGCGTAGGCGGGGCCGGTCAGCCCCAGCATTTT
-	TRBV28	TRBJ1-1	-	CASSFYARNTEAFF	TGTGCCAGCAGTTTTTACGCGAGGAACACTGAAGCTTTCTTT
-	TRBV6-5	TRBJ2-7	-	CASSYSRGYEQYF	TGTGCCAGCAGTTACTCCCGGGGGTACGAGCAGTACTTC
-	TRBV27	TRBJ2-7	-	CASSLLQGIHEQYF	TGTGCCAGCAGTTTATTACAGGGAATTCACGAGCAGTACTTC
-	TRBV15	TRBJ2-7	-	CATSRRTRSYEQYF	TGTGCCACCAGCAGAAGGACAAGGTCCTACGAGCAGTACTTC
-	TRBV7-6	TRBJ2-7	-	CASSLARSKGLYEQYF	TGTGCCAGCAGCTTAGCGCGATCAAAGGGGCTATACGAGCAGTACTTC
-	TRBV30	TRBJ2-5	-	CAWAEGQGQETQYF	TGTGCCTGGGCCGAGGGTCAGGGGCAAGAGACCCAGTACTTC
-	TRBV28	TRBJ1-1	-	CASSLEALGNTEAFF	TGTGCCAGCAGTTTAGAGGCCTTGGGGAACACTGAAGCTTTCTTT
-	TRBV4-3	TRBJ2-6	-	CASSQGGNSGANVLTF	TGCGCCAGCAGCCAAGGTGGTAACTCTGGGGCCAACGTCCTAACTTTC
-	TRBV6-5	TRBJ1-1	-	CASSYSLWQGDTEAFF	TGTGCCAGCAGTTACTCATTGTGGCAGGGTGACACTGAAGCTTTCTTT
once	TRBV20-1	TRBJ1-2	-	CSAGGVYGYTF	TGCAGTGCCGGGGGGGTTTATGGCTACACCTTC
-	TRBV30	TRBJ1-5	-	CAWSDLESNQPQHF	TGTGCCTGGAGCGACTTGGAAAGCAATCAGCCCCAGCATTTT